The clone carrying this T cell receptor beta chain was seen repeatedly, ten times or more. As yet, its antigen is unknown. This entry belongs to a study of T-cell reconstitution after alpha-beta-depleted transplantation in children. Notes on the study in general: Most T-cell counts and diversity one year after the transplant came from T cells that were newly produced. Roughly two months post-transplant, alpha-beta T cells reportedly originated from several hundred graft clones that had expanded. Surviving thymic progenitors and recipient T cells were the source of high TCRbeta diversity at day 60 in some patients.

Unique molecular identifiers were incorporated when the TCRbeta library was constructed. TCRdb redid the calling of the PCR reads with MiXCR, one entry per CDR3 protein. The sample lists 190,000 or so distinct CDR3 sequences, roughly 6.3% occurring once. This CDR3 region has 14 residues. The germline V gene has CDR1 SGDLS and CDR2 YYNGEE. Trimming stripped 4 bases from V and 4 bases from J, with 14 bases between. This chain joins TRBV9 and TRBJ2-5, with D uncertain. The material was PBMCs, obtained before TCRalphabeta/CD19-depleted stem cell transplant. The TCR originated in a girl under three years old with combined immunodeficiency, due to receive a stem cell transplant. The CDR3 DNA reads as TGTGCCAGCAGCTTCGACCCGGCACTAGAGACCCAGTACTTC. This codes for CASSFDPALETQYF. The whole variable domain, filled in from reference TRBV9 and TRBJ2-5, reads DSGVTQTPKHLITATGQRVTLRCSPRSGDLSVYWYQQSLDQGLQFLIQYYNGEERAKGNILERFSAQQFPDLHSELNLSSLELGDSALYFCASSFDPALETQYFGPGTRLLVL.